A single sample gave rise to the 28 T cell receptor beta chains below, sequenced in a study of neurological immune-mediated disorders (dated by TCRdb to between 2019 and 2020). Preparation of the library involved 5' RACE. These reads were obtained on an Illumina HiSeq 2500. TCRdb handled the public reads itself, with Q25 trimming in fastp and clone calling in MiXCR, and kept productive beta chains. Rows with one shared CDR3 protein collapse into an entry with the most common genes and DNA. The sample profile shows fewer than 60,000 distinct CDR3 sequences; around 13% of them were found once. The ten largest clones represent 4.5% to 5.5% of the sample. The sample's time point label, decoded: longitudinal time-point 2. The sequenced material came from PBMCs. The receptor set was obtained from a male donor with HTLV-1-associated myelopathy (HAM/TSP).

At least ten counts were recorded for this clonotype. The chain uses TRBV11-3 and TRBJ2-2; D is ambiguous. The V and J ends lost 1 base and 5 bases respectively, with 11 bases between them. The CDR3 length is 15 residues. Germline loops: CDR1 SGHNT, CDR2 YENEEA. The CDR3 here is CASSLVSGRTGELFF. DNA of the CDR3: TGTGCCAGCAGCTTAGTATCAGGAAGGACCGGGGAGCTGTTTTTT. Full variable domain (remainder filled in from reference TRBV11-3 and TRBJ2-2): EAGVVQSPRYKIIEKKQPVAFWCNPISGHNTLYWYLQNLGQGPELLIRYENEEAVDDSQLPKDRFSAERLKGVDSTLKIQPAELGDSAVYLCASSLVSGRTGELFFGEGSRLTVL.

This clonotype appeared many times. The genes are TRBV20-1 and TRBJ1-2; 9 positions agree with TRBD1. The CDR3 is 13 residues long. In germline, CDR1 is DFQATT, CDR2 SNEGSKA (reference sequence). The V segment lost 6 bases and the J segment 3 bases; nucleotides outside the gene matches: 5. The CDR3, as DNA: TGCAGTGCCGCACAGGGGGCCGACTATGGCTACACCTTC. Amino acids: CSAAQGADYGYTF.

This clonotype was observed many times. The chain joins TRBV29-1 to TRBJ2-2, with 7 bases that match TRBD2. Trimming cost V 2 bases and J 0 bases; bases outside gene matches: 3. This CDR3 has 15 amino acids. Germline lookup yields CDR1 SQVTM and CDR2 ANQGSEA. The CDR3 coding sequence is TGCAGCGTTGAAATCGCGGGGGCGAACACCGGGGAGCTGTTTTTT. Amino acid sequence: CSVEIAGANTGELFF.

This clonotype was seen once. The gene calls are TRBV29-1 and TRBJ1-1; D is unresolved. Trimming shortened V by 3 bases and J by 6 bases, and 11 bases separated the two germline ends. CDR1 and CDR2 (germline): SQVTM, ANQGSEA. CDR3 length: 12 amino acids. The CDR3 coding sequence is TGCAGCGTTGAGGGCGTGACGGCTGAAGCTTTCTTT. Translation gives CSVEGVTAEAFF.

Ten or more counts support this clonotype. This chain uses TRBV20-1 with TRBJ1-5; D gene uncertain. CDR3 size: 15 residues. The germline CDR1 and CDR2 sequences are DFQATT and SNEGSKA (reference sequence). Trimming took 5 bases from V and 7 from J, leaving 21 bases between them. CDR3 sequence: CSAATSRIEGQPQHF. As DNA, the CDR3 is TGCAGTGCTGCCACATCGCGGATAGAAGGGCAGCCCCAGCATTTT.

This clonotype has at least ten counts. The gene calls are TRBV20-1 and TRBJ2-7; no definite D call. Germline loops: CDR1 DFQATT, CDR2 SNEGSKA (reference sequence). The V end was cut by 3 bases, the J end by 2 bases, with 17 bases between. The CDR3 has 15 residues. DNA for the CDR3: TGCAGTGCTAGTAAACCCCGGGCCGGAGCCTACGAGCAGTACTTC. Amino acids: CSASKPRAGAYEQYF.

Ten or more counts support this clonotype. The chain joins TRBV20-1 to TRBJ2-1; the match to TRBD2 covers 10 bases. Germline lookup yields CDR1 DFQATT and CDR2 SNEGSKA (reference sequence). The CDR3 has 14 residues. The junction had 7 bases not matched to a gene; V was cut back by 8 bases and J by 3 bases. In nucleotides, the CDR3 is TGCAGTTCCAAAAGCGGGGGGGTCTACAATGAGCAGTTCTTC. Its translation is CSSKSGGVYNEQFF.

This clonotype showed up many times. The chain joins TRBV7-8 to TRBJ2-3; 10 bases agree with TRBD2. The CDR3 length is 15 residues. V shed 3 bases, J shed 1 base, and the junction held 1 base outside the gene matches. Germline CDR1 and CDR2: SGHVS and FQNEAQ. The CDR3 sequence is CASSFLAGGTDTQYF. The CDR3, as DNA: TGTGCCAGCAGCTTCCTAGCGGGGGGCACAGATACGCAGTATTTT.

This clonotype has ten or more counts. Sequence at one end of the junction differs from germline and may be a read error. This chain connects TRBV3-1 to TRBJ1-1; D remains ambiguous. CDR3 length: 13 residues. Germline assignment: CDR1 LGHDT and CDR2 YNNKEL (reference sequence). In nucleotides, the CDR3 is TGTGCCAGCAGCAAAGACCCGAACACTGAAGCTTTCTTT. Amino acids: CASSKDPNTEAFF.

This clonotype occurred many times. In DNA form, the CDR3 reads TGCGCCAGCAGCTTAGGAGTGACAGGGCTCAATGAGCAGTTCTTC. This gives the protein CASSLGVTGLNEQFF. The rearrangement uses TRBV5-1 and TRBJ2-1; 7 bases map to TRBD1. This CDR3 comprises 15 residues. Unmatched junction bases numbered 8, after V lost 2 bases and J lost 6 bases. Per the germline V gene, CDR1 is SGHRS and CDR2 is YFSETQ.

The J gene is TRBJ1-5, the V gene TRBV5-1, with D uncertain. The CDR3 spans 14 residues. The germline V gene has CDR1 SGHRS and CDR2 YFSETQ. V shed 5 bases and J shed 2 bases, with 11 bases lying between them. CDR3 in DNA: TGCGCCAGCAGTTTTGATGGGGGCAATCAGCCCCAGCATTTT. Translated: CASSFDGGNQPQHF.

This clonotype was detected many times. This rearrangement joins TRBV20-1 to TRBJ1-6; D uncertain. Deletions cut 0 bases from V and 0 bases from J, with 12 bases between. The germline V gene encodes CDR1 DFQATT and CDR2 SNEGSKA (reference sequence). This CDR3 contains 17 residues. CDR3 in amino acids: CSARDPATSSYNSPLHF. Here the CDR3 DNA reads TGCAGTGCTAGAGATCCCGCTACTAGCTCCTATAATTCACCCCTCCACTTT.

In this sample, this clonotype turned up many times. V is TRBV7-8 and J is TRBJ2-1, with 10 bases that match TRBD2. From germline, CDR1 is SGHVS and CDR2 FQNEAQ. Unmatched junction bases numbered 7, after V lost 1 base and J lost 10 bases. The CDR3 consists of 15 residues. CDR3 residues: CASSLGSSGGWEQFF. CDR3 sequence (DNA): TGTGCCAGCAGCTTAGGCTCTAGCGGGGGATGGGAGCAGTTCTTC.

This clonotype appeared many times. The genes are TRBV7-2 and TRBJ1-6, with TRBD1 identical over 7 bases. V trimming: 2 bases; J trimming: 7 bases; junction bases outside the gene matches: 5. The V gene's germline CDR1 is SGHTA and CDR2 FQGNSA. The CDR3 has 15 residues. In DNA form, the CDR3 reads TGTGCCAGCAGCTTATTTGGGACAGCCAATTCACCCCTCCACTTT. It is translated as CASSLFGTANSPLHF. Full variable domain (outside the CDR3, taken from reference TRBV7-2 and TRBJ1-6): GAGVSQSPSNKVTEKGKDVELRCDPISGHTALYWYRQSLGQGLEFLIYFQGNSAPDKSGLPSDRFSAERTGGSVSTLTIQRTQQEDSAVYLCASSLFGTANSPLHFGNGTRLTVT.

This clonotype has just a few counts. The V call is TRBV5-1, the J call TRBJ1-1; 9 nucleotides agree with TRBD1. This CDR3 has 15 amino acids. V lost 0 bases to trimming and J lost 7 bases; unmatched junction nucleotides: 7. Germline loops: CDR1 SGHRS, CDR2 YFSETQ. The CDR3 bases are TGCGCCAGCAGCTTGGTAACAGGGGGCCTCGGTGAAGCTTTCTTT. Its translation is CASSLVTGGLGEAFF.

This clonotype was seen ten or more times. The chain uses TRBV20-1 and TRBJ1-1; 9 positions agree with TRBD1. Unmatched junction bases numbered 10, after V lost 1 base and J lost 4 bases. In germline, CDR1 is DFQATT, CDR2 SNEGSKA (reference sequence). The CDR3 has 16 residues. This CDR3 reads CSARVGTGRSGTEAFF. The CDR3 DNA follows: TGCAGTGCTAGAGTGGGGACAGGGAGGTCGGGCACTGAAGCTTTCTTT.

This clonotype has ten or more counts. The V and J genes are TRBV20-1 and TRBJ1-5; D is undetermined. V gave up 3 bases and J gave up 1 base, with 22 bases separating them. Germline values: CDR1 DFQATT, CDR2 SNEGSKA (reference sequence). This CDR3 spans 18 amino acids. The CDR3 bases are TGCAGTGCTAGCCGGGGAATAGACCTGATAGGGAGCAATCAGCCCCAGCATTTT. Its protein product is CSASRGIDLIGSNQPQHF.

Turning to this clonotype: The missing conserved phenylalanine or tryptophan at the end of this CDR3 makes a read error likely. This chain links TRBV20-1 with TRBJ1-2; 9 bases are a match to TRBD1. The CDR3 is 14 residues long. The V gene end was trimmed by 4 bases and the J gene end by 5 bases; junction bases not matched to a gene: 8. Germline CDR1 DFQATT, CDR2 SNEGSKA (reference sequence). DNA of the CDR3: TGCAGTGCTATCAGGACAGGGGATGTTTATGGCTACACCTAC. The encoded protein is CSAIRTGDVYGYTY.

This clonotype was detected many times. The chain has TRBV7-2 and TRBJ1-4; no firm D call. CDR1 SGHTA and CDR2 FQGNSA come from the germline V gene. V dropped 3 bases and J dropped 0 bases, with 11 bases sitting between them. The CDR3 runs 16 residues. For the CDR3, the DNA is TGTGCCAGCAGCTTTAGGCGTGAGCCAACTAATGAAAAACTGTTTTTT. Amino acids: CASSFRREPTNEKLFF.

The chain joins TRBV30 to TRBJ2-4; D is unresolved. Germline CDR1 GTSNPN, CDR2 SVGIG (reference sequence). V was trimmed by 1 base and J by 8 bases, leaving 12 bases between them. The CDR3 covers 13 residues. Written as DNA, the CDR3 is TGTGCCTGGAGTGACAAGCGTCAGTACATTCAGTACTTC. Translating it yields CAWSDKRQYIQYF.

Details on this clonotype: A clone one base away is much larger, so this may be a read error. The V and J genes are TRBV20-1 and TRBJ2-1; 14 bases align to TRBD2. The CDR3 is 14 residues long. The germline gives CDR1 DFQATT, CDR2 SNEGSKA (reference sequence). V lost 4 bases to trimming and J lost 7 bases; unmatched junction nucleotides: 3. The CDR3 loop reads CSATGLAGANEQFF. As DNA, the CDR3 is TGCAGTGCTACGGGACTAGCGGGGGCGAATGAGCAGTTCTTC.

This clonotype was counted many times. The genes are TRBV7-9 and TRBJ2-6; D is unresolved. The germline CDR1 and CDR2 sequences are SEHNR and FQNEAQ (reference sequence). V lost 1 base and J 4 bases, leaving 5 bases between the germline ends. This CDR3 has 14 amino acids. CDR3 sequence: CASSLVGGANVLTF. Here the CDR3 DNA reads TGTGCCAGCAGCTTAGTCGGAGGGGCCAACGTCCTGACTTTC. Combining the CDR3 with reference TRBV7-9 and TRBJ2-6 gives the whole variable domain DTGVSQNPRHKITKRGQNVTFRCDPISEHNRLYWYRQTLGQGPEFLTYFQNEAQLEKSRLLSDRFSAERPKGSFSTLEIQRTEQGDSAMYLCASSLVGGANVLTFGAGSRLTVL.

This clonotype has a count of ten or more. The V gene is TRBV7-2, the J gene TRBJ1-1; D is uncertain. The CDR3 length is 16 residues. Trimming cost V 3 bases and J 1 base, with 15 bases left between them. Germline CDR1 SGHTA, CDR2 FQGNSA. CDR3 bases: TGTGCCAGCAGCTTGGAGTCAGGCAGGCGGAACACTGAAGCTTTCTTT. Amino acid sequence: CASSLESGRRNTEAFF.

This clonotype has ten or more counts. The CDR3 DNA follows: TGCAGCGTTGGACAAGCCGCCAACTCTGGGGCCAACGTCCTGACTTTC. Its protein product is CSVGQAANSGANVLTF. The chain combines TRBV29-1 with TRBJ2-6; D is uncertain. Germline V gene lookup returns CDR1 SQVTM and CDR2 ANQGSEA. The germline V and J ends were trimmed by 4 bases and 0 bases, with 13 bases remaining between them. The CDR3 has 16 amino acids.

This clonotype has a count of ten or more. The CDR3 sequence is CASSVGLAGGETQYF. In DNA form, the CDR3 reads TGTGCCAGCAGCGTAGGACTAGCGGGGGGAGAGACCCAGTACTTC. V is TRBV9 and J is TRBJ2-5, with TRBD2 matching over 13 bases. V was clipped by 0 bases and J by 4 bases; unmatched bases: 0. CDR3 size: 15 residues. Germline V lookup: CDR1 SGDLS, CDR2 YYNGEE.

The chain combines TRBV7-2 with TRBJ2-5; no definite D call. This CDR3 is 12 amino acids long. Trimming removed 5 bases at V and 5 bases at J, with 9 bases between. The germline V gene encodes CDR1 SGHTA and CDR2 FQGNSA. CDR3 coding DNA: TGTGCCAGCAGCGTACCTTCGGAGACCCAGTACTTC. This encodes CASSVPSETQYF.

This clonotype was recorded at least ten times. CDR3 in amino acids: CSVRHSSYEQYF. DNA of the CDR3: TGCAGCGTGAGGCACAGCTCCTACGAGCAGTACTTC. The chain links TRBV29-1 to TRBJ2-7; no firm D call. The germline V gene encodes CDR1 SQVTM and CDR2 ANQGSEA. V lost 6 bases, J lost 0 bases, and 9 bases lay in between. This CDR3 spans 12 amino acids.

Details on this clonotype: A junction boundary mismatches the germline segment, possibly from a read error. The rearrangement uses TRBV11-2 and TRBJ1-5; D call uncertain. Per the germline V gene, CDR1 is SGHAT and CDR2 is FQNNGV. The CDR3 has 15 residues. CDR3: CASSYLAGLHQPQNF. Here the CDR3 DNA reads TGTGCCAGCAGCTATTTAGCAGGTCTCCATCAGCCCCAGAATTTT.